What follows describes a single T cell receptor (beta chain). What antigen it recognizes has not been identified. No base quality information exists; no much larger clone differs at one position. The immunoSEQ Assay, a bias-controlled multiplex PCR, was used to amplify TCRbeta CDR3 regions from genomic DNA. Per the authors' processing: The number of nucleated cells in each sample was estimated by amplification of reference gene primers within the assay. Sequence reads were collapsed and filtered to measure the absolute abundance of every unique TCRbeta CDR3 rearrangement. For each sample, productive Simpson clonality was calculated by taking the square root of Simpson's diversity index across productive rearrangements. TCRdb holds this immuneACCESS table with in-frame rearrangements only. Some clones are missing; in checked studies, unresolved V genes explain under half, and the rest has no known cause. V and J calls and clone size are copied from that table; D and trimming were computed from the DNA. Present in this sample are 99,000 or so clones, 65% to 80% of which were seen just once. Clones ranked in the top ten supply 15% to 20% of the sample.

The data are from a study of blood T cell repertoires in COVID-19 (TCRdb year 2020). About the investigation overall: Collaborator samples came from the United States, Italy and Spain and covered acute and convalescent phases of COVID-19. The material from the prospective study consisted of cDNA or gDNA derived from T cells, B-cell-depleted T cells, or PBMCs. Deeply sampled blood TCRbeta repertoires from subjects exposed to, actively infected with, or recovered from COVID-19 were included in the dataset. The repertoires were made available in a free public database intended to serve as a resource for research on the immune response to SARS-CoV-2. Samples were obtained from the ongoing ImmuneRACE study (first 160 participants) and from over 1,000 subjects provided by 6 global collaborators. The sample metadata nearly always contained a de-identified subject ID, COVID-19 status, age in years and sex. Where available, HLA class I and class II types were obtained from metadata supplied by the sample provider rather than from assay-based typing. The full study reports these points: The quantity of clinical and demographic metadata differed by source and by participant and was supplied without curation.

Each collaborating institution followed its own protocols to collect whole blood in K2EDTA tubes. For TCRbeta analysis, collaborator samples were shipped as frozen whole blood, as isolated PBMCs, or as DNA extracted from either sample type. The CDR3 has 14 amino acids, counting the end cysteine and phenylalanine. The sequence is cut down to CDR3 DNA, 42 bases in frame from base 1. V sheds 4 bases and J sheds 0 bases, leaving 8 bases between their ends. The germline V gene provides CDR1 SGHRS and CDR2 YFSETQ. Sample: peripheral blood. This clonotype was obtained from a woman aged 65 to 85 with acute or convalescent COVID-19. Rearrangement joined TRBV5-1 to TRBJ1-3; the D gene lacks a confident call. This receptor has the CDR3 CASSAASSGNTIYF. The DNA sequence is as follows: TGCGCCAGCAGCGCGGCCAGCTCTGGAAACACCATATATTTT.